This is a list of T cell receptor beta chains from one sample in a study of cytomegalovirus exposure and HLA in healthy donors. The assay was immunoSEQ multiplex PCR, and TCRdb's table has in-frame clones only and misses some. Counted here are around 59,000 clones, 75% to 85% occurring once; the ten biggest clones make up roughly 3.9%. Input material: PBMCs. These receptors were obtained from a woman between 40 and 50 years old in good health and CMV-seronegative. Both conserved end residues are part of each CDR3. D genes are given only for firm matches. Clone size appears in some rows only: once, few, many, or a class for an expanded clone.

j_gene	abundance	d_gene	v_gene	CDR3aa	CDR3nt
TRBJ2-7	NA	TRBD1	TRBV19	CASSATGDYEQYF	TGTGCCAGTAGTGCAACAGGGGACTACGAGCAGTACTTC
TRBJ1-2	NA	NA	TRBV15	CATSRLYDYGYTF	TGTGCCACCAGCAGGCTATATGATTATGGCTACACCTTC
TRBJ2-7	NA	TRBD2	TRBV5-6	CASSLYGTSAEVEQYF	TGTGCCAGCAGCTTGTATGGGACTAGCGCCGAGGTCGAGCAGTACTTC
TRBJ1-2	few	NA	TRBV4-2	CASSQEWRQGGGYTF	TGTGCCAGCAGCCAAGAATGGCGGCAGGGTGGTGGCTACACCTTC
TRBJ1-1	NA	NA	TRBV19	CASSLTQGGTEAFF	TGTGCCAGTAGCTTGACTCAGGGTGGCACTGAAGCTTTCTTT
TRBJ2-4	NA	NA	TRBV28	CASSLTGLAKNIQYF	TGTGCCAGCAGTTTAACAGGTCTAGCCAAAAACATTCAGTACTTC
TRBJ2-1	NA	NA	TRBV5-3	CARRRTPSGNEQFF	TGTGCCAGAAGGCGTACCCCTAGTGGCAATGAGCAGTTCTTC
TRBJ2-7	NA	TRBD1	TRBV28	CASTTPGTGKIYEQYF	TGTGCCAGCACCACACCCGGGACAGGGAAGATCTACGAGCAGTACTTC
TRBJ2-4	few	NA	TRBV7-9	CASSSGTAIAKNIQYF	TGTGCCAGCAGCTCTGGGACTGCAATAGCCAAAAACATTCAGTACTTC
TRBJ1-2	NA	TRBD1	TRBV6-5	CASSDARDRYGYTF	TGTGCCAGCAGTGACGCACGGGACAGATATGGCTACACCTTC
TRBJ1-2	NA	TRBD1	TRBV7-8	CASSFRDRYYGYTF	TGTGCCAGCAGCTTCCGGGACAGGTACTATGGCTACACCTTC
TRBJ2-3	NA	TRBD2	TRBV6-5	CASSYSTSVTDTQYF	TGTGCCAGCAGTTACTCGACTAGCGTAACAGATACGCAGTATTTT
TRBJ1-3	NA	NA	TRBV7-8	CASSLAAGLGNTIYF	TGTGCCAGCAGCTTAGCAGCAGGGTTAGGAAACACCATATATTTT
TRBJ1-1	NA	NA	TRBV5-1	CASSLRQGNMNTEAFF	TGCGCCAGCAGCTTGAGGCAGGGGAACATGAACACTGAAGCTTTCTTT
TRBJ2-7	NA	NA	TRBV28	CASSPGTLPYEQYF	TGTGCCAGCAGCCCCGGGACTTTGCCTTACGAGCAGTACTTC
TRBJ2-1	once	NA	TRBV18	CASSPPTGGDRRYNEQFF	TGTGCCAGCTCACCACCAACCGGCGGGGACCGCCGCTACAATGAGCAGTTCTTC
TRBJ2-3	once	NA	TRBV7-3	CASSLGVAAFFGDTQYF	TGTGCCAGCAGCTTAGGAGTAGCAGCCTTTTTTGGGGATACGCAGTATTTT
TRBJ2-2	once	NA	TRBV6-6	CASRYRRDLNTGELFF	TGTGCCAGCAGATACAGGAGGGATCTTAACACCGGGGAGCTGTTTTTT
TRBJ1-3	NA	NA	TRBV7-2	CASSSRGPSGNTIYF	TGTGCCAGCAGCTCCAGGGGACCCTCTGGAAACACCATATATTTT
TRBJ2-7	NA	NA	TRBV5-1	CASSLDPQSYEQYF	TGCGCCAGCAGCTTGGATCCACAGTCTTACGAGCAGTACTTC
TRBJ1-1	NA	NA	TRBV18	CASSPAREGAEAFF	TGTGCCAGCTCACCAGCCAGGGAAGGAGCTGAAGCTTTCTTT
TRBJ2-2	once	TRBD1	TRBV27	CASSRGRGQGDTGELFF	TGTGCCAGCAGTCGAGGGAGGGGACAGGGGGACACCGGGGAGCTGTTTTTT
TRBJ1-2	few	TRBD1	TRBV5-1	CASSSTGTGGLHYGYTF	TGCGCCAGCAGCTCTACCGGGACAGGGGGCCTTCACTATGGCTACACCTTC
TRBJ1-2	NA	NA	TRBV5-6	CASGTGGASLYGYTF	TGTGCCAGCGGGACGGGGGGGGCTTCGCTCTATGGCTACACCTTC